The 9 T cell receptor beta chains below all came from one sample that was sequenced in a study of EBV T-cell therapy then PD-1 blockade in nasopharyngeal carcinoma. No cognate antigen is known for these TCRs. Assay used: immunoSEQ multiplex PCR; TCRdb lists only in-frame clones, some missing. The table lists about 23,000 clones, over 70% of them singletons. Specified treatment: AdE1-LMPpoly-expanded autologous EBV-specific T-cell therapy followed by anti-PD-1 nivolumab. The material was CD8+ T cells from blood, obtained around day 60 from a patient whose treatment included autologous EBV-specific T cells and nivolumab. These receptors all stem from a man between 40 and 49 years old with nasopharyngeal carcinoma.

V usage is TRBV27 and J usage is TRBJ1-2; weak D call: TRBD1 (6 bases). V was trimmed by 6 bases and J by 6 bases, leaving 14 bases between them. CDR3 length: 13 amino acids. Germline CDR1 MNHEY, CDR2 SMNVEV (reference sequence). In DNA form, the CDR3 reads TGTGCCAGCAGGTGGGACAAAACCCATGGCTACACCTTC. Translating it yields CASRWDKTHGYTF.

This clone has a handful of counts. This chain links TRBV6-5 with TRBJ2-6; weak D call: TRBD1 (5 bases). The V end was cut by 3 bases, the J end by 0 bases, with 9 bases between. The CDR3 extends over 16 amino acids. CDR1 MNHEY and CDR2 SVGAGI come from the germline V gene. CDR3 amino acids: CASSYQGTSGANVLTF. The CDR3 DNA is TGTGCCAGCAGTTATCAGGGTACCTCTGGGGCCAACGTCCTGACTTTC.

This chain links TRBV9 with TRBJ1-1; D is uncertain. Germline V lookup: CDR1 SGDLS, CDR2 YYNGEE. V was clipped by 2 bases and J by 4 bases, with 9 bases between them. The CDR3 has 13 amino acids. This chain's CDR3 is CASSVVMGTEAFF. The CDR3 DNA reads TGTGCCAGCAGCGTGGTAATGGGCACTGAAGCTTTCTTT.

About this clone itself: At the DNA level, this CDR3 is encoded by other sequences in the same sample as well. The CDR3 spells CASSLGQGNGYTF. Written as DNA, the CDR3 is TGTGCCAGCAGCTTGGGACAGGGTAATGGCTACACCTTC. V usage is TRBV7-9 and J usage is TRBJ1-2; TRBD1 agrees at 9 bases. V lost 3 bases and J lost 6; bases outside the gene matches: 2. CDR3 length: 13 amino acids. Germline V gene sequence: CDR1 SEHNR, CDR2 FQNEAQ (reference sequence). The full variable domain, its missing parts supplied by reference TRBV7-9 and TRBJ1-2, is DTGVSQNPRHKITKRGQNVTFRCDPISEHNRLYWYRQTLGQGPEFLTYFQNEAQLEKSRLLSDRFSAERPKGSFSTLEIQRTEQGDSAMYLCASSLGQGNGYTFGSGTRLTVV.

The chain carries TRBV2 and TRBJ1-2; D is ambiguous. V dropped 10 bases and J dropped 9 bases, with 12 bases sitting between them. The CDR3 is 10 residues long. CDR1 is SNHLY, CDR2 FYNNEI, per germline. CDR3 bases: TGTGCCACCCGGAGCCCCCGCTACACCTTC. Protein product: CATRSPRYTF.

V usage is TRBV2 and J usage is TRBJ1-2, with 10 bases identical to TRBD1. Trimming cost V 4 bases and J 4 bases; bases outside gene matches: 12. In germline, CDR1 is SNHLY, CDR2 FYNNEI. The CDR3 runs to 17 residues. The CDR3 reads CASSGEVDRGLCYGYTF. The CDR3 DNA reads TGTGCCAGCAGTGGGGAGGTCGACAGGGGGCTGTGCTATGGCTACACCTTC.

The CDR3: CASSDSASGGTMSLFF. CDR3 nucleotide sequence: TGTGCCAGCAGTGACTCGGCTAGCGGGGGGACAATGAGCCTCTTCTTC. The rearrangement joins TRBV25-1 to TRBJ2-1, with 11 bases fitting TRBD2. This CDR3 is 16 amino acids long. Trimming took 3 bases from V and 16 from J; bases not matched to a gene: 17. The germline gives CDR1 MGHDK, CDR2 SYGVNS.

The chain links TRBV2 to TRBJ1-1; 8 bases are shared with TRBD1. V trimming: 4 bases; J trimming: 0 bases; junction bases outside the gene matches: 10. The CDR3 loop spans 17 amino acids. The germline gives CDR1 SNHLY, CDR2 FYNNEI. CDR3 DNA: TGTGCCAGCAGTGGCCGGACAGGGTCTACGATGAACACTGAAGCTTTCTTT. This gives the protein CASSGRTGSTMNTEAFF.

The sample holds one count of this clone. The chain recombines TRBV5-4 with TRBJ1-1, with a tentative D call TRBD1 (6 bases). The germline V gene encodes CDR1 SGHNT and CDR2 YYREEE (reference sequence). Trimming left V 0 bases short and J 11 bases short, with 14 bases between. This CDR3 is 13 amino acids long. CDR3 coding DNA: TGTGCCAGCAGCTTGGCCGGGGGCCTCGGGGCTTTCTTT. Translated, it gives CASSLAGGLGAFF. The whole variable domain, remainder taken from reference TRBV5-4 and TRBJ1-1, is ETGVTQSPTHLIKTRGQQVTLRCSSQSGHNTVSWYQQALGQGPQFIFQYYREEENGRGNFPPRFSGLQFPNYSSELNVNALELDDSALYLCASSLAGGLGAFFGQGTRLTVV.